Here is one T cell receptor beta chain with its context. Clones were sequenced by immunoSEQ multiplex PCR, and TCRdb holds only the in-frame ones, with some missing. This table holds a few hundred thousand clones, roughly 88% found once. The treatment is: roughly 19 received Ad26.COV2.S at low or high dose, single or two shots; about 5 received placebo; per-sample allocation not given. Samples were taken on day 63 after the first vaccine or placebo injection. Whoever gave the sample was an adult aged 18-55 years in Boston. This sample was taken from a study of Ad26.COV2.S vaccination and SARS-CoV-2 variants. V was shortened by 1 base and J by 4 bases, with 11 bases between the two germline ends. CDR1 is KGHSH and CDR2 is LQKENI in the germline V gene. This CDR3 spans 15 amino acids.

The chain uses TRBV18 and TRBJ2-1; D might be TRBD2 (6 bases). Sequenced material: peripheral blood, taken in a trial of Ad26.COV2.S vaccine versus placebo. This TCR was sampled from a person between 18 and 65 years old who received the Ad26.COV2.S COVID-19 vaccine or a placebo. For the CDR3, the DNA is TGTGCCAGCTCACCACAGGCGGGGCCGTACAATGAGCAGTTCTTC. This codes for CASSPQAGPYNEQFF.